This TCR beta chain appears in the sequencing data of a study of shared T cell receptors in the human thymus. This CDR3 spans 11 amino acids. V gave up 4 bases and J gave up 6 bases, with 10 bases separating them. Germline CDR1 DFQATT, CDR2 SNEGSKA (reference sequence). Assay: immunoSEQ multiplex PCR; the TCRdb copy retains only in-frame clones and omits some. The sample shows almost 550,000 clones, around 78% of them seen only once. Another study also made use of these data, one on human thymus T cells. That publication notes: Surgeons resected thymus tissue during corrective heart surgery. Blood and thymic repertoires both appeared biased in V and J gene usage. Related research described strongly overlapping thymic repertoires in unrelated people.

This chain connects TRBV20-1 to TRBJ2-7; D is unresolved. The source of this sequence is a boy in the first two years of life with a congenital heart defect. Sample: thymocytes. CDR3 bases: TGCAGTGCTACCGCCACGAGCGAGCAGTACTTC. Residues: CSATATSEQYF.